This TCR beta chain was found in a study of cytomegalovirus exposure and HLA in healthy donors. Study-level findings and limits: Immune exposure data for these donors was limited to CMV serostatus.

Primers included in the PCR were 60 Vbeta and 13 Jbeta primers. Generated by immunoSEQ multiplex PCR, the TCRdb table keeps only in-frame clones and is missing some. The sample has more than 100,000 clones, roughly 80% seen once; the top ten hold 2% to 2.5%. As to this clone: Its specificity is unknown.

Sequencing was carried out using PBMCs. The sequence was obtained from a man in his thirties or forties in good health and CMV-seronegative.

The CDR3 spells CASSPRITTTPLAGAISGANVLTF. In DNA, the CDR3 is TGTGCCAGCAGTCCCCGAATAACAACCACCCCTTTAGCGGGGGCCATATCTGGGGCCAACGTCCTGACTTTC. V and J are TRBV27 and TRBJ2-6; 9 positions match TRBD2. This CDR3 is built from 24 residues. V shed 5 bases, J shed 1 base, and the junction held 27 bases outside the gene matches. Germline-derived CDR1 and CDR2 are MNHEY and SMNVEV (reference sequence).